One sample yielded the 20 T cell receptor beta chains listed below, sequenced in a study of T cell changes during pregnancy in multiple sclerosis. Here immunoSEQ multiplex PCR was the method, and the copy in TCRdb shows in-frame clones only, minus some. This sample has just under 50,000 clones, with less than 95% found just once. The sequenced sample was CD4+ T cells from peripheral blood mononuclear cells, obtained in the third trimester of pregnancy. The origin of the receptors is a female donor with multiple sclerosis, enrolled in a pregnancy study.

V gene TRBV5-4 combines with J gene TRBJ2-2; D not resolved. With 2 bases removed from V and 1 base from J, the gap between germline ends came to 3 bases. The CDR3 extends over 13 amino acids. Germline V gives CDR1 SGHNT, CDR2 YYREEE (reference sequence). In DNA, the CDR3 is TGTGCCAGCAGCTTACAGAACACCGGGGAGCTGTTTTTT. It encodes CASSLQNTGELFF.

The rearrangement links TRBV6-1 to TRBJ2-5, with a tentative D call TRBD1 (6 bases). Trimming cost V 4 bases and J 0 bases, with 6 bases left between them. The CDR3 totals 13 residues. CDR1 is MNHNS and CDR2 is SASEGT in the germline V gene. The CDR3: CASSGTDQETQYF. In nucleotides, the CDR3 is TGTGCCAGCAGTGGGACAGACCAAGAGACCCAGTACTTC.

The rearrangement links TRBV19 to TRBJ2-1, with TRBD2 as a possible D gene (6 bases). The CDR3 sequence is 16 residues long. Germline assignment: CDR1 LNHDA and CDR2 SQIVND (reference sequence). Trimming removed 4 bases at V and 2 bases at J, with 15 bases between. The CDR3 DNA follows: TGTGCCAGTAGTAGGAGGGCAGGGATACCCTACAATGAGCAGTTCTTC. Translation: CASSRRAGIPYNEQFF.

The chain joins TRBV7-3 to TRBJ2-3; 10 bases are shared with TRBD1. The CDR3 extends over 19 amino acids. After removal of 5 bases from V and 0 bases from J, the junction contained 14 bases not matched to a gene. The germline CDR1 and CDR2 sequences are SGHTA and FQGTGA. CDR3 in amino acids: CASSPTGTGAGASTDTQYF. CDR3 in DNA: TGTGCCAGCAGCCCCACCGGGACAGGGGCCGGGGCTAGCACAGATACGCAGTATTTT.

The gene calls are TRBV27 and TRBJ1-5, with 8 bases that match TRBD1. This CDR3 comprises 14 residues. V lost 8 bases and J lost 3; bases outside the gene matches: 6. Per germline, CDR1 MNHEY and CDR2 SMNVEV (reference sequence). CDR3 loop: CASGWTGNNQPQHF. CDR3 nucleotide sequence: TGTGCCAGCGGATGGACAGGGAACAATCAGCCCCAGCATTTT.

The J gene is TRBJ1-2, the V gene TRBV19; 7 bases fit TRBD1. Germline V gene lookup returns CDR1 LNHDA and CDR2 SQIVND (reference sequence). After removal of 7 bases from V and 2 bases from J, the junction contained 10 bases not matched to a gene. There are 15 residues in the CDR3. CDR3 amino acids: CASTSGGGSNYGYTF. DNA of the CDR3: TGTGCCAGTACCTCAGGGGGTGGCAGCAACTATGGCTACACCTTC.

V and J are TRBV6-5 and TRBJ2-7; 9 nucleotides agree with TRBD2. CDR1 and CDR2 (germline): MNHEY, SVGAGI. J gave up 3 bases and V 2 bases, and 2 bases lay outside the gene matches. The CDR3 contains 14 residues. The CDR3 region is CASSYQAGGYEQYF. In DNA, the CDR3 is TGTGCCAGCAGTTACCAAGCGGGGGGCTACGAGCAGTACTTC.

This chain uses TRBV19 with TRBJ2-2; 8 nucleotides align to TRBD1. Looked up from germline, CDR1 is LNHDA and CDR2 is SQIVND (reference sequence). After removal of 5 bases from V and 1 base from J, the junction contained 18 bases not matched to a gene. The CDR3 covers 20 residues. The CDR3 is CASSAFPPGPGTGNTGELFF. The CDR3 coding sequence is TGTGCCAGTAGTGCTTTTCCCCCCGGGCCCGGGACAGGGAACACCGGGGAGCTGTTTTTT.

This clone occurred once. The CDR3 is CASSLDSSNYGYTF. CDR3 in DNA: TGTGCCAGCAGCTTAGATAGTTCTAACTATGGCTACACCTTC. The rearrangement joins TRBV5-6 to TRBJ1-2, with D uncertain. V was shortened by 2 bases and J by 0 bases, with 8 bases between the two germline ends. Germline CDR1 reads SGHDT; CDR2 reads YYEEEE. The length of the CDR3 is 14 residues.

The genes are TRBV4-1 and TRBJ2-7; 11 bases agree with TRBD2. Losses at the gene ends were 2 bases for V and 0 bases for J; bases not matched to a gene: 6. CDR1 and CDR2 (germline): MGHRA, YSYEKL. This CDR3 region has 17 residues. CDR3 region: CASSQQTSGTVSYEQYF. CDR3 bases: TGCGCCAGCAGCCAACAGACTAGCGGGACGGTCTCCTACGAGCAGTACTTC.

The CDR3 nucleotides are TGCGCCAGCAGCTTGGCCGGGACTAGCCCCTACGAGCAGTACTTC. Protein product: CASSLAGTSPYEQYF. The chain is built from TRBV5-1 and TRBJ2-7; 9 nucleotides agree with TRBD2. Germline-derived CDR1 and CDR2 are SGHRS and YFSETQ. The CDR3 is 15 amino acids. The ends lost 0 bases at V and 2 bases at J; junction bases unmatched: 3.

The chain combines TRBV19 with TRBJ1-1; perhaps TRBD1 as D (6 bases). V lost 5 bases and J 1 base, leaving 14 bases between the germline ends. Germline values: CDR1 LNHDA, CDR2 SQIVND (reference sequence). The CDR3 has 15 amino acids. CDR3 nucleotide sequence: TGTGCCAGTAGTCCCACAGGGTTGGGGAACACTGAAGCTTTCTTT. Protein product: CASSPTGLGNTEAFF.

The chain uses TRBV6-5 and TRBJ1-5, with a tentative D call TRBD1 (6 bases). Looked up from germline, CDR1 is MNHEY and CDR2 is SVGAGI. The CDR3 is 15 amino acids. V dropped 6 bases and J dropped 5 bases, with 17 bases sitting between them. DNA for the CDR3: TGTGCCAGCAGCCCGACAGGAGGAGACTATCAGCCCCAGCATTTT. Translation gives CASSPTGGDYQPQHF.

V is TRBV6-5 and J is TRBJ2-7; 9 bases align to TRBD2. Germline CDR1 reads MNHEY; CDR2 reads SVGAGI. V was pared by 4 bases and J by 2 bases, with 6 bases of the junction left unmatched. The CDR3 totals 15 residues. The CDR3 spells CASSSRSSGAYEQYF. The CDR3 nucleotides are TGTGCCAGCAGTTCCCGTTCTAGCGGGGCCTACGAGCAGTACTTC.

This clone is a singleton in its sample. The genes are TRBV6-4 and TRBJ2-7; 8 bases align to TRBD1. The CDR3 length is 19 residues. The V segment lost 0 bases and the J segment 4 bases; nucleotides outside the gene matches: 17. Germline assignment: CDR1 MRHNA and CDR2 SNTAGT. The DNA for the CDR3 is TGTGCCAGCAGTGACTCCCACTCCCTAGACAGGGGAGATCCTTACGAGCAGTACTTC. Translated: CASSDSHSLDRGDPYEQYF.

This clone has just one count. The gene calls are TRBV7-2 and TRBJ2-7, with a tentative D call TRBD1 (6 bases). The CDR3 is 12 residues long. CDR1 and CDR2 from the germline V gene are SGHTA and FQGNSA. V gave up 3 bases and J gave up 7 bases, with 10 bases separating them. The DNA of the CDR3 is TGTGCCAGCAGCTTGCAGGGGTTTGAGCAGTACTTC. Its protein is CASSLQGFEQYF.

The chain employs TRBV25-1 and TRBJ2-2; 9 bases are shared with TRBD1. CDR3 length: 16 amino acids. Trimming at V came to 10 bases and at J to 5 bases, leaving 14 bases not matched to a gene. Germline V lookup: CDR1 MGHDK, CDR2 SYGVNS. The CDR3: CATLAPGTGRTGELFF. The CDR3, as DNA: TGTGCCACCCTTGCCCCCGGGACAGGGAGAACCGGGGAGCTGTTTTTT.

The V call is TRBV7-3, the J call TRBJ2-1; D is perhaps TRBD2 (6 bases). The CDR3 loop spans 13 amino acids. V lost 4 bases, J lost 3 bases, and 7 bases lay in between. The germline gives CDR1 SGHTA, CDR2 FQGTGA. This chain's CDR3 is CASSSTSYNEQFF. DNA for the CDR3: TGTGCCAGCAGCTCGACTAGCTACAATGAGCAGTTCTTC.

The chain carries TRBV5-1 and TRBJ2-7; TRBD1 aligns across 9 bases. Germline-derived CDR1 and CDR2 are SGHRS and YFSETQ. Trimming cost V 1 base and J 4 bases; bases outside gene matches: 9. There are 16 residues in the CDR3. The CDR3 region has the DNA TGCGCCAGCAGCTTGTTAGGGGGGACAGGGTCGTACGAGCAGTACTTC. As protein: CASSLLGGTGSYEQYF.

V is TRBV2 and J is TRBJ2-2; D is perhaps TRBD1 (5 bases). Between the trimmed V and J ends, which lost 7 bases and 5 bases, there was a span of 11 bases. Germline CDR1 reads SNHLY; CDR2 reads FYNNEI. The length of the CDR3 is 13 residues. The CDR3: CASKGQPTGELFF. Written as DNA, the CDR3 is TGTGCCAGCAAAGGACAACCGACCGGGGAGCTGTTTTTT.